The TCR beta chain described here comes from a study of blood T cell repertoires in COVID-19 (dated by TCRdb to 2018 to 2021). Background on the whole study: The collaborator samples originated in the United States, Italy and Spain and spanned the acute and convalescent phases of COVID-19. The material from the prospective study consisted of cDNA or gDNA derived from T cells, B-cell-depleted T cells, or PBMCs. The dataset comprised deeply sampled blood TCRbeta repertoires from subjects exposed to, actively infected with, or recovered from COVID-19. The repertoires were released in a freely available public database meant as a resource for research on the immune response to SARS-CoV-2. The samples were drawn from two sources: the first 160 participants of the ongoing ImmuneRACE study, and 1,200 or so subjects contributed by 6 global collaborators. Nearly every sample came with metadata listing a de-identified subject ID, COVID-19 status, age in years and sex. Where available, HLA class I and class II types were obtained from metadata supplied by the sample provider rather than from assay-based typing.

The CDR3, cysteine through phenylalanine, is 15 amino acids long. Kept here is only the CDR3 DNA, which spans 45 bases and is read in frame from base 1. The germline V gene supplies CDR1 SGHRS and CDR2 YFSETQ. The germline V and J ends show losses of 1 base and 8 bases respectively, and no gene match explains 3 bases of the junction. Participants in the prospective study were aged roughly 18 to 100 years, lived in some 24 United States geographic areas, and enrolled through a virtual design. In the prospective study, participants were assigned to cohorts based on the clinical history participants reported in a screening survey and a study questionnaire. In the prospective study, mobile phlebotomists collected whole blood, serum and a nasopharyngeal or oropharyngeal swab from each participant. Participants in the prospective study had the option to provide additional blood draws and questionnaires over an approximately 2-month period. Blood samples from the prospective study were shipped frozen or at room temperature prior to DNA extraction.

Overall study results and their limits: The quantity of clinical and demographic metadata differed by source and by participant and was supplied without curation.

This clone was picked up a small number of times. Its target antigen remains unknown. Qualities for individual bases were not recorded, and no much larger clone is one base off. TCRbeta CDR3 regions were amplified from genomic DNA using the immunoSEQ Assay, a bias-controlled multiplex PCR. For the original study's pipeline: The number of nucleated cells in each sample was estimated by amplification of reference gene primers within the assay. To quantify the absolute abundance of each unique TCRbeta CDR3 rearrangement, sequence reads were collapsed and filtered. For each sample, productive Simpson clonality was calculated as the square root of Simpson's diversity index over productive rearrangements. What TCRdb holds here is the immuneACCESS table cut down to in-frame rearrangements. Part of the clones is not present; checked against another copy, under half of the missing clones reflect an unresolved V gene, and the others are unexplained. V, J and clone size were drawn from that table, and D and trimming were deduced from the DNA. The sample has tens of thousands of clones on record, 80% to 90% of them singletons. The top ten hold approximately 4% of the sample.

The sample consisted of PBMCs or T cells enriched from blood (not recorded which). The receptor chain draws on TRBV5-1 and TRBJ1-6, and 10 bases in between align with TRBD1. The sequence derives from a woman aged 40 to 50 with acute COVID-19. Here the CDR3 is given as CASSLWGTGDSPLHF. The DNA sequence is given as TGCGCCAGCAGCTTGTGGGGGACAGGGGATTCACCCCTCCACTTT.